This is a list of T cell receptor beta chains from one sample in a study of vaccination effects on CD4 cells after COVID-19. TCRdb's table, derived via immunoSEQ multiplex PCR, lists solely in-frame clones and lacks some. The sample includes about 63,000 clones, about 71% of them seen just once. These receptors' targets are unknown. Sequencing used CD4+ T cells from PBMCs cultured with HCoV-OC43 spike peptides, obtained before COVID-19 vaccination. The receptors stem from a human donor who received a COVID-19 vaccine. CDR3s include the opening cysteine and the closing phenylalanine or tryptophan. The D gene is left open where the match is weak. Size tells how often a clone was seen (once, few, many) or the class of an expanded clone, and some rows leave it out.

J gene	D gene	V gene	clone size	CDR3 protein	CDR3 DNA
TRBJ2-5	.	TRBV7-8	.	CASSLWGAKETQYF	TGTGCCAGCAGCTTATGGGGGGCGAAAGAGACCCAGTACTTC
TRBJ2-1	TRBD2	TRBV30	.	CAWSRGDYNEQFF	TGTGCCTGGAGTCGGGGGGACTACAATGAGCAGTTCTTC
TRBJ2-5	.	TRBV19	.	CASSIRVGQETQYF	TGTGCCAGTAGTATACGCGTCGGGCAAGAGACCCAGTACTTC
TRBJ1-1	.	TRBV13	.	CASSLRQLNTEAFF	TGTGCCAGCAGCTTAAGACAGTTGAACACTGAAGCTTTCTTT
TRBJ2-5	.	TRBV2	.	CASTPGVGRETQYF	TGTGCCAGCACCCCTGGGGTCGGTCGGGAGACCCAGTACTTC
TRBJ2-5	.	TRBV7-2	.	CASSLSTGGETQYF	TGTGCCAGCAGCTTAAGCACGGGCGGCGAGACCCAGTACTTC
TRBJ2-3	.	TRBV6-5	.	CATGLQGSKDTQYF	TGTGCCACCGGTCTCCAGGGTAGTAAGGATACGCAGTATTTT
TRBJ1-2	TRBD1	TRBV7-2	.	CASSLGDRLSNYGYTF	TGTGCCAGCAGCTTAGGGGACAGACTCTCCAACTATGGCTACACCTTC
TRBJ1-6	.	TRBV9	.	CASSVRGAVDSPLHF	TGTGCCAGCAGCGTAAGGGGGGCGGTTGATTCACCCCTCCACTTT
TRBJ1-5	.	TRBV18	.	CASSQMTDQPQHF	TGTGCCAGCTCACAGATGACAGATCAGCCCCAGCATTTT
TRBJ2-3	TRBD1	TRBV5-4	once	CASSLRSGGTDTQYF	TGTGCCAGCAGCTTGAGGTCAGGGGGTACAGATACGCAGTATTTT
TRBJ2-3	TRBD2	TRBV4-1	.	CASSQDGGGATDTQYF	TGCGCCAGCAGCCAAGATGGCGGGGGGGCCACAGATACGCAGTATTTT
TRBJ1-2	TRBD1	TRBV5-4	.	CASTADRGASRDGYTF	TGTGCCAGCACCGCGGACAGGGGGGCCTCTCGGGACGGCTACACCTTC
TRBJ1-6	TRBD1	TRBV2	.	CASRPSTGFNSPLHF	TGTGCCAGCAGACCCTCGACAGGGTTCAATTCACCCCTCCACTTT
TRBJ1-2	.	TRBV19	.	CASSMFQTLNYGYTF	TGTGCCAGTAGTATGTTCCAGACACTTAACTATGGCTACACCTTC
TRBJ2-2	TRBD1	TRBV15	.	CATSRDPDRGSGELFF	TGTGCCACCAGCAGAGATCCGGACAGGGGCTCCGGGGAGCTGTTTTTT
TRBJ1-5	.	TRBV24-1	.	CATSGQDSNQPQHF	TGTGCCACCAGTGGGCAGGATAGCAATCAGCCCCAGCATTTT
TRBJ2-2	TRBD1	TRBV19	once	CASSISLLGQVNTGELFF	TGTGCCAGTAGTATAAGTTTATTGGGACAGGTGAACACCGGGGAGCTGTTTTTT
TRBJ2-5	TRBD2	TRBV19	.	CASKPSGGKETQYF	TGTGCCAGTAAGCCTAGCGGGGGTAAAGAGACCCAGTACTTC
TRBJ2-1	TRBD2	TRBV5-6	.	CASSRRGWTSGYNEQFF	TGTGCCAGCAGCCGCAGGGGGTGGACTAGCGGCTACAATGAGCAGTTCTTC
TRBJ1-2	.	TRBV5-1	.	CASSEPGRNYGYTF	TGCGCCAGCAGCGAACCGGGACGCAACTATGGCTACACCTTC
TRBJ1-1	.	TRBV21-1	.	CASSKERGQHTEAFF	TGTGCCAGCAGCAAAGAACGGGGCCAGCACACTGAAGCTTTCTTT
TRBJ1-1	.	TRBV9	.	CASSVGAGLQNTEAFF	TGTGCCAGCAGCGTAGGGGCAGGGCTTCAGAACACTGAAGCTTTCTTT
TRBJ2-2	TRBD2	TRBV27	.	CASKEAGVRNTGELFF	TGTGCCAGCAAAGAGGCGGGGGTCCGGAACACCGGGGAGCTGTTTTTT
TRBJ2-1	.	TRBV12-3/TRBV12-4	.	CASSPTLANEQFF	TGTGCCAGCAGTCCCACGCTGGCCAATGAGCAGTTCTTC
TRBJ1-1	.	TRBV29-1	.	CSVESGINTEAFF	TGCAGCGTTGAATCGGGGATTAACACTGAAGCTTTCTTT
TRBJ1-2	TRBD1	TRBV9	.	CASSEQGTYGYTF	TGTGCCAGCAGCGAACAGGGGACCTATGGCTACACCTTC
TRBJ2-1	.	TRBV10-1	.	CASSENRAKEQFF	TGCGCCAGCAGTGAGAATAGGGCAAAAGAGCAGTTCTTC
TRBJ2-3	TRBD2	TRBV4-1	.	CASSQVSLAGGQDTQYF	TGCGCCAGCAGCCAAGTTTCGCTAGCGGGGGGGCAAGATACGCAGTATTTT
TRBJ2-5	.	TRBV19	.	CASSIGGGGSGETQYF	TGTGCCAGTAGTATAGGGGGCGGGGGCAGTGGAGAGACCCAGTACTTC
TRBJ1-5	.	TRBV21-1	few	CASSKVDGQTNQPQHF	TGTGCCAGCAGCAAAGTCGATGGACAGACAAATCAGCCCCAGCATTTT
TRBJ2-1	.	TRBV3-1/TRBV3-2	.	CASSLSTVEQFF	TGTGCCAGCAGCCTCTCCACGGTTGAGCAGTTCTTC
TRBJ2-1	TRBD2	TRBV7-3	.	CASSLSLAANEQFF	TGTGCCAGCAGCTTAAGCCTAGCGGCGAATGAGCAGTTCTTC
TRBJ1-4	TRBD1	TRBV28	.	CASSLLRTGPGTNEKLFF	TGTGCCAGCAGTCTCCTCAGGACAGGGCCAGGGACTAATGAAAAACTGTTTTTT
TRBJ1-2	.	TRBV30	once	CAWSGGAYYGYTF	TGTGCCTGGAGTGGGGGGGCTTACTATGGCTACACCTTC
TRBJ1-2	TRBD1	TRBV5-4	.	CASSAPGDRGLEGGYTF	TGTGCCAGCTCTGCCCCAGGCGACAGGGGACTGGAGGGCGGCTACACCTTC
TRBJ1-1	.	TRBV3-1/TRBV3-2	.	CASSPLHGGRTEAFF	TGTGCCAGCAGCCCCCTGCATGGGGGAAGGACTGAAGCTTTCTTT
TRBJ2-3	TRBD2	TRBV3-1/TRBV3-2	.	CASSQSERGGDTQYF	TGTGCCAGCAGCCAATCGGAGCGGGGGGGGGATACGCAGTATTTT
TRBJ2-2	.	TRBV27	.	CASSLTNTGELFF	TGTGCCAGCAGTTTAACGAACACCGGGGAGCTGTTTTTT
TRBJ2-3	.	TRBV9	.	CASETASTDTQYF	TGTGCCAGCGAAACAGCCAGCACAGATACGCAGTATTTT
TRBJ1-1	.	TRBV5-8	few	CASSFVGAGGTEAFF	TGTGCCAGCAGCTTCGTGGGGGCGGGAGGGACTGAAGCTTTCTTT
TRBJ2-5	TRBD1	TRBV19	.	CASSTGTVQETQYF	TGTGCCAGTAGTACCGGGACAGTTCAAGAGACCCAGTACTTC
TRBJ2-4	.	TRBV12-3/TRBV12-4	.	CASTIAKNIQYF	TGTGCCAGCACTATAGCCAAAAACATTCAGTACTTC
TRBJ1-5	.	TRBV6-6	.	CASRQGTQPQHF	TGTGCCAGCAGGCAGGGGACTCAGCCCCAGCATTTT
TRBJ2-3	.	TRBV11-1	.	CASSPVLADTQYF	TGTGCCAGCAGCCCCGTCTTAGCAGATACGCAGTATTTT